This TCR beta chain was recovered during a study of T cell responses to AZD1222 COVID-19 vaccine (dated by TCRdb to the early 2020s). In terms of the full investigation: Because spike-specific TCR depth and breadth did not differ between the two schedules, AZD1222 recipients who got a second dose at roughly 4 weeks were pooled with those who got a second dose at roughly 12 weeks. TCR sequencing covered roughly 230 trial participants: 200 to 210 given two doses of AZD1222 and some 25 given two doses of MenACWY control vaccine. Trial participants were enrolled by age into subgroups of 18-55, 56-69 and 70-plus years, and around 150, 29 and 61 TCR-sequenced participants, respectively, were included in these subgroups. Broader findings and caveats from the paper: Spike-specific TCR breadth and depth rose significantly after two AZD1222 doses compared with day 0 and with MenACWY recipients. Participants were mostly white British and included more females than males, and it was suggested by the authors that clonal diversity may have been underestimated. Vaccine-associated CD4 TCRs spanned the whole spike protein, with dominant responses in regions 160-218 and 743-854. Nearly half of unique spike-specific TCRs reportedly recognized epitopes outside regions mutated in the B.1.351 and B.1.1.7 variants. Because no day 14 peak-response samples were available, the repertoires could be characterized only after the peak T cell response. In the small 56-69-year group, the increase in depth fell short of significance, most likely because of low power. Conclusions about previously exposed vaccinees were limited because only a handful of AZD1222 recipients were SARS-CoV-2 seropositive at baseline.

The intended sense of this specimen's time point label: baseline before first vaccination. Vaccinee samples came from UK trials COV001 and COV002, including a single-blind randomized controlled phase 2/3 trial of AZD1222 (ChAdOx1 nCoV-19) in healthy adults. For TCRbeta chain sequencing, PBMC samples from trial participants were taken at day 0 and at day 28 after the second dose. The CDR3 regions of human TCRbeta chains were analyzed by immunosequencing. The authors' analysis ran thus. TCRs in the repertoires were compared against a reference library of SARS-CoV-2-specific TCRs that had been generated with the MIRA antigen-specificity platform. Breadth was defined as the fraction of unique TCRs that were SARS-CoV-2-associated, and depth was defined as the fraction of total T cells that were SARS-CoV-2-associated. Using the MIRA data, each spike-specific TCR was assigned both to the spike region to which the TCR was reactive and to a CD4 or CD8 class. Log10-transformed breadth and depth values were compared by one-way ANOVA with Sidak's multiple comparisons tests. TCRdb limited this immuneACCESS table to in-frame rearrangements with V and J called. A share of clones is missing; checked studies link under half to unresolved V genes, and the rest is unexplained. V, J and clone size are those of that table, while D and trimming were read from the DNA. The sample includes approximately 80,000 clones, with approximately 90% observed a single time. In total, the top ten clones hold more than 5% of the sample.

The V and J ends are trimmed by 1 base and 4 bases, leaving 7 bases between them. The cysteine opens and the phenylalanine closes a CDR3 of 12 amino acids. CDR3 DNA only is kept here, 36 bases in frame from base 1. The germline V gene (reference sequence) yields GTSNPN for CDR1 and SVGIG for CDR2. Points on this clone: Its antigen is not yet known. Per-base qualities were not stored, and no clone one base away is much larger.

The receptor comes from an adult in good health. Specimen: peripheral blood, collected on day 0 of AZD1222 vaccination. Recombination connected TRBV30 to TRBJ1-2, with an unclear D gene assignment. The DNA sequence is as follows: TGTGCCTGGAGTGGGTCCAGCTATGGCTACACCTTC. It translates as CAWSGSSYGYTF.